These T cell receptor beta chains were read from a single sample in a study. TCRdb independently ran MiXCR on the 5' RACE reads; one entry per CDR3 protein. This sample has about 50,000 distinct CDR3 sequences, with approximately 17% found just once. The sequenced sample was naive CD4+ T cells sorted from blood. The receptors derive from a female donor with breast cancer. Each CDR3 is given with its conserved first and last residue.

J gene,V gene,CDR3 length,CDR3 protein
TRBJ2-5,TRBV6-6,13,CASSRGPGETQYF
TRBJ2-2,TRBV5-1,15,CASSIQGPGTGELLF
TRBJ2-3,TRBV7-2,15,CASSPTSGRTDTQYF
TRBJ2-7,TRBV5-1,13,CASSEPGQGGQYF
TRBJ1-2,TRBV5-1,13,CTSSLVGGDGYTF
TRBJ2-2,TRBV20-1,18,CSARLAGERGGLTGELFF
TRBJ1-1,TRBV12-3/TRBV12-4,15,CASSSRAAVNTEAFF
TRBJ2-5,TRBV3-1,12,CASSQGLETQYF
TRBJ2-1,TRBV28,16,CASSPRFGGSRNEQFF
TRBJ2-4,TRBV7-2,12,CASSVARTVQYF
TRBJ2-6,TRBV27,15,CASSPSGVGANVLTF
TRBJ1-5,TRBV15,15,CATSREQYSNQPQHF
TRBJ2-7,TRBV9,15,CASSEGTGNHHEQYF
TRBJ2-1,TRBV5-1,14,CASRRTSGRNEQFF
TRBJ2-3,TRBV28,12,CASRSEGTRQYF
TRBJ2-2,TRBV4-2,18,CASSQGFLTGGNTGELFF
TRBJ1-1,TRBV5-4,15,CASSPPQGRGAEAFF
TRBJ1-5,TRBV27,16,CASSSRGKGSNQPQHF
TRBJ2-6,TRBV5-1,14,CASSYDSGANVLTF
TRBJ2-1,TRBV6-4,15,CASSPDRGKYNEQFF
TRBJ2-3,TRBV25-1,14,CASTTSGRTDTQYF
TRBJ2-3,TRBV5-1,16,CASRSGTSRTWDTQYF
TRBJ2-7,TRBV27,15,CASSLDRPLGNEQYF
TRBJ2-7,TRBV29-1,17,CSVPKTFGPPRSDEQYF
TRBJ1-1,TRBV18,16,CASSPRSKGSNTEAFF
TRBJ2-1,TRBV24-1,13,CATSDASYNEQFF
TRBJ2-1,TRBV19,16,CASSQKRDPTGNEQFF
TRBJ1-1,TRBV12-3/TRBV12-4,14,CASSPQGFFTEAFF
TRBJ1-2,TRBV7-2,14,CASSSGQNFYGYTF
TRBJ1-5,TRBV7-2,15,CASSLSSYSNQPQHF
TRBJ1-1,TRBV7-2,14,CVSSLGSANTEAFF
TRBJ1-4,TRBV9,15,CASSVGNEGGEKLFF
TRBJ2-7,TRBV20-1,10,CSATEYEQYF
TRBJ2-7,TRBV12-3/TRBV12-4,14,CASSRGAGGYEQYF
TRBJ2-7,TRBV27,15,CASSRPGQGVVEQYF
TRBJ1-6,TRBV5-1,15,CASRLRPGANPPLHF
TRBJ2-1,TRBV7-2,16,CASSLMGGLGYNEQFF
TRBJ1-6,TRBV5-1,12,CASRTAKSPLHF
TRBJ2-2,TRBV28,13,CASSVPGPGELFF
TRBJ2-6,TRBV5-1,16,CASSLDRVAGANVLTF
TRBJ2-5,TRBV20-1,12,CSASTGVETQYF
TRBJ1-2,TRBV7-9,15,CASSLAIDNDYGYTF